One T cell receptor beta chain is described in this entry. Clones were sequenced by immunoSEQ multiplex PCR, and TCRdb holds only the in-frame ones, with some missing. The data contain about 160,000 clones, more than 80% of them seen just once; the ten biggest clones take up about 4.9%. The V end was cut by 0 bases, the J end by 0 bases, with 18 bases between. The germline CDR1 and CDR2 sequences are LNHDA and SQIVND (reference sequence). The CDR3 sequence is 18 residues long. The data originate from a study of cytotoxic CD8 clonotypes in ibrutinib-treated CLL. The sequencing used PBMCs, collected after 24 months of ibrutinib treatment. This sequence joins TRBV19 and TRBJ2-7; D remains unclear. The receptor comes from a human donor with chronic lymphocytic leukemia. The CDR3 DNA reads TGTGCCAGTAGTATAGACGGGTTCCGCGACTCCTACTCCTACGAGCAGTACTTC. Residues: CASSIDGFRDSYSYEQYF.